Listed below are T cell receptor beta chains from one sample, sequenced in a study of cytomegalovirus exposure and HLA in healthy donors. TCRdb keeps only in-frame clones here, not all; method: immunoSEQ multiplex PCR. This sample has about 60,000 clones, with roughly 80% found just once. The sequenced material came from PBMCs. The origin of the receptors is a woman in her forties in good health and CMV-seropositive. Both conserved end residues are part of each CDR3. Fields, in order: D gene, V gene, J gene, clone size, CDR3 protein, CDR3 DNA. A D gene is named only where the DNA matches it firmly. Where a row states a size, it is once, few, many or the class of an expanded clone; other rows omit it.

D gene: TRBD1
V gene: TRBV5-1
J gene: TRBJ2-5
clone size: .
CDR3 protein: CASSLGPGGQETQYF
CDR3 DNA: TGCGCCAGCAGCTTGGGTCCAGGGGGCCAAGAGACCCAGTACTTC

D gene: TRBD2
V gene: TRBV7-3
J gene: TRBJ2-1
clone size: .
CDR3 protein: CASSPSTGGASYNEQFF
CDR3 DNA: TGTGCCAGCAGCCCGTCCACCGGGGGGGCATCCTACAATGAGCAGTTCTTC

D gene: TRBD1
V gene: TRBV5-1
J gene: TRBJ2-2
clone size: few
CDR3 protein: CASSLSGQGVPGELFF
CDR3 DNA: TGCGCCAGCAGCTTATCGGGACAGGGGGTTCCCGGGGAGCTGTTTTTT

D gene: .
V gene: TRBV5-6
J gene: TRBJ1-4
clone size: medium-sized
CDR3 protein: CASSPFWGEGEKLFF
CDR3 DNA: TGTGCCAGCAGCCCCTTCTGGGGAGAGGGTGAAAAACTGTTTTTT

D gene: .
V gene: TRBV9
J gene: TRBJ1-5
clone size: .
CDR3 protein: CASSVDGRMGPQHF
CDR3 DNA: TGTGCCAGCAGCGTAGACGGGAGGATGGGGCCCCAGCATTTT

D gene: TRBD1
V gene: TRBV7-3
J gene: TRBJ1-2
clone size: .
CDR3 protein: CASSSLQGGGYTF
CDR3 DNA: TGTGCCAGCAGCTCCCTACAGGGGGGAGGCTACACCTTC

D gene: TRBD1
V gene: TRBV4-1
J gene: TRBJ2-6
clone size: .
CDR3 protein: CASSPGTAGANVLTF
CDR3 DNA: TGCGCCAGCAGCCCTGGGACAGCTGGGGCCAACGTCCTGACTTTC

D gene: .
V gene: TRBV7-2
J gene: TRBJ2-1
clone size: .
CDR3 protein: CASRDNVRNEQFF
CDR3 DNA: TGTGCCAGTCGGGACAACGTGCGCAATGAGCAGTTCTTC

D gene: .
V gene: TRBV2
J gene: TRBJ2-6
clone size: .
CDR3 protein: CASIPNFGGSGANVLTF
CDR3 DNA: TGTGCCAGCATTCCTAACTTCGGGGGCTCTGGGGCCAACGTCCTGACTTTC

D gene: .
V gene: TRBV6-1
J gene: TRBJ2-1
clone size: .
CDR3 protein: CASSEGWLSGSYNEQFF
CDR3 DNA: TGTGCCAGCAGTGAAGGGTGGCTCTCAGGCTCCTACAATGAGCAGTTCTTC

D gene: TRBD1
V gene: TRBV19
J gene: TRBJ1-5
clone size: .
CDR3 protein: CASTRTGGLSQPQHF
CDR3 DNA: TGTGCCAGTACGCGGACAGGGGGCTTATCTCAGCCCCAGCATTTT

D gene: .
V gene: TRBV2
J gene: TRBJ1-1
clone size: few
CDR3 protein: CASSAITEAFF
CDR3 DNA: TGTGCCAGCAGCGCGATCACTGAAGCTTTCTTT

D gene: .
V gene: TRBV6-4
J gene: TRBJ2-5
clone size: .
CDR3 protein: CASMVTHPSSQYF
CDR3 DNA: TGTGCCAGCATGGTCACTCACCCTAGCTCCCAGTACTTC

D gene: TRBD1
V gene: TRBV27
J gene: TRBJ2-4
clone size: .
CDR3 protein: CASSRTGGTIAKNIQYF
CDR3 DNA: TGTGCCAGCAGCCGGACAGGGGGCACGATAGCCAAAAACATTCAGTACTTC

D gene: .
V gene: TRBV11-2
J gene: TRBJ1-2
clone size: once
CDR3 protein: CASSPSYGYTF
CDR3 DNA: TGTGCCAGCAGCCCCAGCTATGGCTACACCTTC

D gene: .
V gene: TRBV6-5
J gene: TRBJ1-4
clone size: .
CDR3 protein: CASSSGKSNEKLFF
CDR3 DNA: TGTGCCAGCAGTTCGGGGAAGAGTAATGAAAAACTGTTTTTT

D gene: TRBD1
V gene: TRBV29-1
J gene: TRBJ2-1
clone size: .
CDR3 protein: CSARTGGNEQFF
CDR3 DNA: TGCAGCGCCCGGACAGGGGGAAATGAGCAGTTCTTC

D gene: TRBD1
V gene: TRBV4-1
J gene: TRBJ2-3
clone size: .
CDR3 protein: CASSHGQGFTDTQYF
CDR3 DNA: TGCGCCAGCAGCCACGGACAGGGGTTCACAGATACGCAGTATTTT

D gene: TRBD2
V gene: TRBV9
J gene: TRBJ2-1
clone size: .
CDR3 protein: CASSSRLAGEQFF
CDR3 DNA: TGTGCCAGCAGCTCCCGACTAGCGGGGGAGCAGTTCTTC

D gene: TRBD1
V gene: TRBV25-1
J gene: TRBJ2-3
clone size: .
CDR3 protein: CASSDMQGATDTQYF
CDR3 DNA: TGTGCCAGCAGTGATATGCAGGGGGCCACAGATACGCAGTATTTT

D gene: TRBD1
V gene: TRBV5-1
J gene: TRBJ2-7
clone size: .
CDR3 protein: CASSLETGRYEQYF
CDR3 DNA: TGCGCCAGCAGCTTGGAGACAGGGCGCTACGAGCAGTACTTC

D gene: .
V gene: TRBV19
J gene: TRBJ2-2
clone size: once
CDR3 protein: CASSINYRDTGELFF
CDR3 DNA: TGTGCCAGTAGTATAAACTACAGGGACACCGGGGAGCTGTTTTTT

D gene: .
V gene: TRBV19
J gene: TRBJ1-5
clone size: .
CDR3 protein: CASSMSLDGQGPQHF
CDR3 DNA: TGTGCCAGTAGTATGTCCCTCGACGGGCAGGGGCCCCAGCATTTT

D gene: .
V gene: TRBV9
J gene: TRBJ2-7
clone size: .
CDR3 protein: CASSVASVGGEQYF
CDR3 DNA: TGTGCCAGCAGCGTAGCTAGCGTGGGTGGCGAGCAGTACTTC

D gene: TRBD1
V gene: TRBV19
J gene: TRBJ1-6
clone size: .
CDR3 protein: CAAAREGTGSSPLHF
CDR3 DNA: TGTGCCGCCGCCCGAGAGGGGACAGGTTCCTCACCCCTCCACTTT

D gene: TRBD1
V gene: TRBV7-2
J gene: TRBJ1-2
clone size: once
CDR3 protein: CASSLRGGADYGYTF
CDR3 DNA: TGTGCCAGCAGCTTAAGAGGGGGCGCGGACTATGGCTACACCTTC

D gene: TRBD1
V gene: TRBV6-1
J gene: TRBJ2-3
clone size: .
CDR3 protein: CASSGGQGADTQYF
CDR3 DNA: TGTGCCAGCAGTGGGGGACAGGGGGCAGATACGCAGTATTTT

D gene: .
V gene: TRBV5-1
J gene: TRBJ2-1
clone size: .
CDR3 protein: CASSFRGAYNEQFF
CDR3 DNA: TGCGCCAGCAGCTTTCGGGGTGCCTACAATGAGCAGTTCTTC

D gene: TRBD1
V gene: TRBV6-1
J gene: TRBJ1-5
clone size: .
CDR3 protein: CASSESGQGSYQPQHF
CDR3 DNA: TGTGCCAGCAGTGAATCGGGACAGGGGAGTTATCAGCCCCAGCATTTT